This T cell receptor beta chain comes out of a study of cytomegalovirus exposure and HLA in healthy donors. The PCR ran on 60 Vbeta and 13 Jbeta primers. Some clones are missing from TCRdb's copy, which holds only in-frame ones; the method was immunoSEQ multiplex PCR. The sample includes under 200,000 clones. The germline V gene encodes CDR1 SGHNT and CDR2 YENEEA. V lost 1 base and J lost 3; bases outside the gene matches: 6. The CDR3 has 16 residues. Sequencing was carried out using PBMCs. The J gene is TRBJ2-5, the V gene TRBV11-3, with TRBD1 matching 9 bases. The sequence was collected from a man aged 25 to 40 in good health and CMV-seronegative. In DNA, the CDR3 is TGTGCCAGCAGCTTAGGCTTGCGGGACAGGGAAGAGACCCAGTACTTC. Protein product: CASSLGLRDREETQYF.